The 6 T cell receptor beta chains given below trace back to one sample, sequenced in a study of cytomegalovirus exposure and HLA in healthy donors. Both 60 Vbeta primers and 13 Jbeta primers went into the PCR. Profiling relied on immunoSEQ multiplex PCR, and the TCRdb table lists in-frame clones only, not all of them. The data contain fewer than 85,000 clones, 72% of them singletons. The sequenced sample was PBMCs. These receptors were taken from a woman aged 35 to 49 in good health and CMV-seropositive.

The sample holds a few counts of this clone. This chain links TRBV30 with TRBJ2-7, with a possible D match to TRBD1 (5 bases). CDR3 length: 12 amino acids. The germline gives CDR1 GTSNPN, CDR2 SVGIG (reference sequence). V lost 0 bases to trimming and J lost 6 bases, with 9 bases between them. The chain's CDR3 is CAWSVQGLEQYF. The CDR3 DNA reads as TGTGCCTGGAGTGTTCAGGGTCTCGAGCAGTACTTC.

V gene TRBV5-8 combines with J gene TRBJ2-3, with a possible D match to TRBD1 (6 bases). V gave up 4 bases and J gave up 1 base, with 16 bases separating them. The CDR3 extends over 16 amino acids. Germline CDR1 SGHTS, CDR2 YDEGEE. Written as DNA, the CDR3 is TGTGCCAGCAGCCCAAGCCGGGACACCCGCACAGATACGCAGTATTTT. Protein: CASSPSRDTRTDTQYF.

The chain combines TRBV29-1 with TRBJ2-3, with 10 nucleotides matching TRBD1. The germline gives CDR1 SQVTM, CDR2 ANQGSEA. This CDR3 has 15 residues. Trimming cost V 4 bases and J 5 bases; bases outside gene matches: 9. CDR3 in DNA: TGCAGCGTTGGGCCGACAGGGGGCGGTCAAGATACGCAGTATTTT. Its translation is CSVGPTGGGQDTQYF.

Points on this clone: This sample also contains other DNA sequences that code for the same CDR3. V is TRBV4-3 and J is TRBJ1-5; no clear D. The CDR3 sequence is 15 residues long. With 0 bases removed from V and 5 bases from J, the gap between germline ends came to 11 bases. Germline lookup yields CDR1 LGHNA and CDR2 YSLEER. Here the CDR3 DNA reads TGCGCCAGCAGCCAAGATCGGGGAGGGCATCAGCCCCAGCATTTT. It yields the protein CASSQDRGGHQPQHF.

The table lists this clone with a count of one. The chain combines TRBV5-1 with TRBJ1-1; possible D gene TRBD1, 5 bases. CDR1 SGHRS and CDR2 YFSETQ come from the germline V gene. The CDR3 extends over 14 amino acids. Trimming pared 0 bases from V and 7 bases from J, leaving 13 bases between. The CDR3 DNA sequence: TGCGCCAGCAGCTTGGAGGCAACAGGACGTGAAGCTTTCTTT. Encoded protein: CASSLEATGREAFF.

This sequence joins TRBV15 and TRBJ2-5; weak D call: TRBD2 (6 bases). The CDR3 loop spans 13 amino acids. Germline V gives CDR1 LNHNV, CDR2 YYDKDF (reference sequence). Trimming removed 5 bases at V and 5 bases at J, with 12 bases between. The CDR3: CATSPRRVETQYF. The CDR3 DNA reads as TGTGCCACCAGCCCCAGGAGGGTGGAGACCCAGTACTTC.